The clone carrying this T cell receptor beta chain came up many times. The record originates from a study of molecular identifiers for immune sequencing clone quantification. The V end was cut by 5 bases, the J end by 4 bases, with 14 bases between. The V gene's germline CDR1 is SNHLY and CDR2 FYNNEI. The CDR3 extends over 14 amino acids. Between roughly 19,000 and 1,100,000 sorted cells, with 10%, 30% or 50% RNA, yielded naive CD8 libraries. TCRdb used MiXCR to reprocess the PCR reads, holding one entry per CDR3 protein. The data show over 70,000 distinct CDR3 sequences, 20% to 30% seen once. What was sequenced was naive CD8+ T cells from blood, with Jurkat cell RNA spiked in. Subset indicated: FACS-sorted CD8+CD4-CCR7+CD45RA+ naive T cells. The V gene is TRBV2, the J gene TRBJ1-1, with D possibly matching TRBD1 (6 bases). This clonotype originated in a human donor in good health. Some libraries in this study had Jurkat cell RNA spiked in. The CDR3 reads CASSPNRGATEAFF. DNA for the CDR3: TGTGCCAGCAGTCCCAATCGGGGGGCCACTGAAGCTTTCTTT.